The clone carrying this T cell receptor beta chain was seen a handful of times. Its target is not known. Quantitative 5'-RACE with molecular barcodes was used to make the TCR beta libraries. TCRdb re-called the 5' RACE reads through MiXCR, storing one row per CDR3 protein. The table lists about 250,000 distinct CDR3 sequences, about 18% of them singletons. The entry originates in a study of CD8 T cells in ankylosing spondylitis. Points from the study as a whole: Disease-linked clones were CD8+ and relatively rare in peripheral blood. Some of these motif variants have turned up before, in reports on reactive arthritis synovial fluid and blood.

V shed 5 bases, J shed 2 bases, and the junction held 8 bases outside the gene matches. The CDR3 runs 15 residues. This chain connects TRBV12-3 or TRBV12-4 to TRBJ2-5; 7 bases align to TRBD1. The source material was blood, either unsorted or a sorted T cell fraction (not recorded which). The sequence was collected from a male donor with ankylosing spondylitis or in good health (not recorded which). For the CDR3, the DNA is TGTGCCAGCAGTCCACGGACAGGACCTCAAGAGACCCAGTACTTC. It is translated as CASSPRTGPQETQYF.